These 17 T cell receptor beta chains were all obtained from the same sample, sequenced in a study of Ad26.COV2.S vaccination and SARS-CoV-2 variants. The treatment: around 19 received Ad26.COV2.S at low or high dose, single or two shots; roughly 5 received placebo; per-sample allocation not given. Sampling happened 63 days after the first vaccine or placebo injection. Sequenced by immunoSEQ multiplex PCR; TCRdb stores in-frame clones only, minus some. The profile shows some 450,000 clones, roughly 88% of them singletons. Sequenced here: peripheral blood, sampled in a trial of Ad26.COV2.S vaccine versus placebo. The source is a person between 18 and 65 years old who received the Ad26.COV2.S COVID-19 vaccine or a placebo.

This rearrangement joins TRBV18 to TRBJ2-5; D not resolved. The CDR3 loop spans 13 amino acids. Trimming removed 3 bases from V and 2 bases from J, with 7 bases in between. In germline, CDR1 is KGHSH, CDR2 LQKENI. The CDR3 here is CASSPRRQETQYF. The CDR3 region has the DNA TGTGCCAGCTCACCTCGCAGGCAAGAGACCCAGTACTTC.

The genes are TRBV5-4 and TRBJ2-5; no clear D. V shed 3 bases and J shed 9 bases, with 12 bases lying between them. This CDR3 comprises 12 residues. Germline loops: CDR1 SGHNT, CDR2 YYREEE (reference sequence). The CDR3 bases are TGTGCCAGCAGCTCCCACAAGGTGGCCCAGTACTTC. This codes for CASSSHKVAQYF.

This chain uses TRBV27 with TRBJ2-7, with D perhaps TRBD2 (5 bases). This CDR3 has 14 residues. The germline gives CDR1 MNHEY, CDR2 SMNVEV (reference sequence). Deletions cut 2 bases from V and 4 bases from J, with 12 bases between. The CDR3 nucleotides are TGTGCCAGCAGTTTACGTCGGGGAAGTTACGAGCAGTACTTC. Amino acids: CASSLRRGSYEQYF.

This clone showed up just once. The chain combines TRBV6-4 with TRBJ1-1; D unclear. CDR1 is MRHNA, CDR2 SNTAGT, per germline. This CDR3 comprises 11 residues. V lost 6 bases and J lost 3, with 5 bases in between. The DNA for the CDR3 is TGTGCCAGCAGAGGTTACACTGAAGCTTTCTTT. It translates to CASRGYTEAFF.

The chain's CDR3 is CASSIGSGRTTDTQYF. DNA of the CDR3: TGTGCCAGTAGTATAGGTAGCGGGAGAACGACAGATACGCAGTATTTT. The chain combines TRBV19 with TRBJ2-3, with 9 bases aligning to TRBD2. V lost 1 base to trimming and J lost 3 bases; unmatched junction nucleotides: 5. The CDR3 runs 16 residues. Looked up from germline, CDR1 is LNHDA and CDR2 is SQIVND (reference sequence). The whole variable domain, filled in from reference TRBV19 and TRBJ2-3, reads DGGITQSPKYLFRKEGQNVTLSCEQNLNHDAMYWYRQDPGQGLRLIYYSQIVNDFQKGDIAEGYSVSREKKESFPLTVTSAQKNPTAFYLCASSIGSGRTTDTQYFGPGTRLTVL.

This chain links TRBV7-8 with TRBJ1-1; 7 bases align to TRBD1. Trimming at V came to 0 bases and at J to 4 bases, leaving 8 bases not matched to a gene. This CDR3 contains 16 residues. Germline V gene sequence: CDR1 SGHVS, CDR2 FQNEAQ. The CDR3 DNA follows: TGTGCCAGCAGCTTAGCGGACGCAGGGGGAGGCACTGAAGCTTTCTTT. Translation gives CASSLADAGGGTEAFF.

The chain carries TRBV2 and TRBJ2-1; D uncertain. The CDR3 sequence is 13 residues long. V shed 6 bases and J shed 10 bases, with 16 bases lying between them. Germline V lookup: CDR1 SNHLY, CDR2 FYNNEI. CDR3 in amino acids: CASSTSDAVEQFF. CDR3 nucleotide sequence: TGTGCCAGCAGCACCTCGGACGCGGTCGAGCAGTTCTTC.

This clone was observed a single time. The rearrangement links TRBV21-1 to TRBJ2-3. TRBV21-1 is labeled a pseudogene. The CDR3 has 15 residues. The CDR3 nucleotides read TGTGCCAGCAGCAAAAAGGCAGGGACCACAGATACGCAGTATTTT. Amino acid sequence: CASSKKAGTTDTQYF.

This chain uses TRBV29-1 with TRBJ2-3, with 12 bases aligning to TRBD2. J lost 4 bases, V lost 0 bases, and 5 bases had no gene match. Germline V gives CDR1 SQVTM, CDR2 ANQGSEA. The CDR3 is 16 amino acids. CDR3 in amino acids: CSVEDRLAGVSDTQYF. Written as DNA, the CDR3 is TGCAGCGTTGAAGATCGACTAGCGGGAGTGTCAGATACGCAGTATTTT.

This sequence joins TRBV6-5 and TRBJ2-1; tentatively, D is TRBD2 (6 bases). The V and J ends lost 3 bases and 8 bases respectively, with 11 bases between them. Germline V gene sequence: CDR1 MNHEY, CDR2 SVGAGI. The CDR3 runs to 13 residues. CDR3: CASSYVGGYEQFF. CDR3 DNA: TGTGCCAGCAGTTATGTGGGGGGATATGAGCAGTTCTTC.

The V and J genes are TRBV14 and TRBJ1-2; D is possibly TRBD1 (6 bases). Trimming left V 1 base short and J 4 bases short, with 10 bases between. Looked up from germline, CDR1 is SGHDN and CDR2 is FVKESK. The CDR3 runs 14 residues. DNA of the CDR3: TGTGCCAGCAGCCAAGCAGGGGAGACCTATGGCTACACCTTC. Its translation is CASSQAGETYGYTF.

The J gene is TRBJ2-1, the V gene TRBV15; 10 nucleotides agree with TRBD2. CDR1 is LNHNV, CDR2 YYDKDF, per germline (reference sequence). CDR3 length: 16 residues. The ends lost 0 bases at V and 6 bases at J; junction bases unmatched: 5. As DNA, the CDR3 is TGTGCCACCAGCAGAGAGATCAGCGGGAGGGCCAATGAGCAGTTCTTC. It translates to CATSREISGRANEQFF. The full variable domain, with the rest looked up from reference TRBV15 and TRBJ2-1, is DAMVIQNPRYQVTQFGKPVTLSCSQTLNHNVMYWYQQKSSQAPKLLFHYYDKDFNNEADTPDNFQSRRPNTSFCFLDIRSPGLGDTAMYLCATSREISGRANEQFFGPGTRLTVL.

The chain employs TRBV29-1 and TRBJ2-3; a weak D match, TRBD2 (5 bases). The germline V gene has CDR1 SQVTM and CDR2 ANQGSEA. Trimming stripped 7 bases from V and 5 bases from J, with 16 bases between. The CDR3 sequence is 13 residues long. This chain's CDR3 is CSAGGVGKDTQYF. For the CDR3, the DNA is TGCAGCGCCGGAGGAGTAGGAAAAGATACGCAGTATTTT.

The V gene is TRBV27, the J gene TRBJ2-2; D call uncertain. Germline V lookup: CDR1 MNHEY, CDR2 SMNVEV (reference sequence). The CDR3 loop spans 12 amino acids. V shed 8 bases and J shed 6 bases, with 10 bases lying between them. In nucleotides, the CDR3 is TGTGCCAGCGCCTGGAATCCCGGGGAGCTGTTTTTT. Amino acid sequence: CASAWNPGELFF.

V usage is TRBV4-2 and J usage is TRBJ2-7; 7 bases align to TRBD2. Germline CDR1 is LGHNA and CDR2 is YNFKEQ. The CDR3 is made up of 15 amino acids. Germline trimming cut 1 base from V and 4 bases from J; bases unmatched to any gene: 7. CDR3 in amino acids: CASSQGAGAGYEQYF. In nucleotides, the CDR3 is TGTGCCAGCAGCCAAGGGGCGGGAGCCGGTTACGAGCAGTACTTC.

The V and J genes are TRBV14 and TRBJ2-7; D is unclear. Trimming cost V 0 bases and J 4 bases, with 10 bases left between them. CDR1 and CDR2 (germline): SGHDN, FVKESK. The length of the CDR3 is 14 residues. This CDR3 reads CASSQESRRYEQYF. DNA for the CDR3: TGTGCCAGCAGCCAAGAGAGTAGGAGATACGAGCAGTACTTC.

CDR3 amino acids: CASSKRRDSSYNSPLHF. The DNA for the CDR3 is TGTGCCAGCAGCAAGCGTAGGGACAGCTCCTATAATTCACCCCTCCACTTT. V and J are TRBV21-1 and TRBJ1-6; no DNA check was done on the table's D call, TRBD1. TRBV21-1 is a recognized pseudogene. CDR3 size: 17 residues.